One sample yielded the 29 T cell receptor beta chains listed below, sequenced in a study of blood T cell repertoires in COVID-19. The table came from immunoSEQ multiplex PCR; TCRdb's copy has only in-frame clones and leaves some out. The data contain approximately 260,000 clones, about 81% of them seen just once; the ten biggest clones take up approximately 4.3%. The specimen was PBMCs or T cells enriched from blood (not recorded which). The receptors shown here come from a man in his thirties or forties with acute COVID-19.

The genes are TRBV14 and TRBJ2-2; tentatively, D is TRBD2 (6 bases). Germline values: CDR1 SGHDN, CDR2 FVKESK. V was pared by 2 bases and J by 3 bases, with 10 bases between. The CDR3 is 15 amino acids. The CDR3 bases are TGTGCCAGCAGCCAAACCCGGGACTACACCGGGGAGCTGTTTTTT. It translates to CASSQTRDYTGELFF.

The rearrangement uses TRBV5-4 and TRBJ2-1, with D perhaps matching TRBD1 (6 bases). Germline assignment: CDR1 SGHNT and CDR2 YYREEE (reference sequence). Trimming removed 5 bases at V and 10 bases at J, with 19 bases between. The CDR3 is 14 residues long. In DNA form, the CDR3 reads TGTGCCAGCAGTTCTCGAACAGGGCAGCGCGAGCAGTTCTTC. Its protein is CASSSRTGQREQFF.

The chain links TRBV4-2 to TRBJ1-1; D is undetermined. This CDR3 is built from 14 residues. In germline, CDR1 is LGHNA, CDR2 YNFKEQ. Between the trimmed V and J ends, which lost 0 bases and 4 bases, there was a span of 9 bases. The CDR3 DNA sequence: TGTGCCAGCAGCCAAGAGCACCGGGGCACTGAAGCTTTCTTT. Its protein is CASSQEHRGTEAFF.

This chain connects TRBV5-1 to TRBJ2-3; TRBD2 might be the D (7 bases). CDR1 and CDR2 (germline): SGHRS, YFSETQ. The CDR3 consists of 15 residues. Trimming took 5 bases from V and 4 from J, leaving 17 bases between them. The CDR3 DNA sequence: TGCGCCAGCAGACAGGGACTACTCCCCTCAGATACGCAGTATTTT. Translation gives CASRQGLLPSDTQYF.

The rearrangement joins TRBV6-1 to TRBJ2-4, with a weak D call TRBD1 (5 bases). Germline-derived CDR1 and CDR2 are MNHNS and SASEGT. The V end lost 1 base, the J end lost 8 bases, and 12 bases lay between the germline ends. CDR3 length equals 14 residues. CDR3 in amino acids: CASSEGAGPDIQYF. For the CDR3, the DNA is TGTGCCAGCAGTGAAGGGGCAGGGCCGGACATTCAGTACTTC.

The chain links TRBV6-2 or TRBV6-3 to TRBJ2-1; 9 bases match TRBD2. Germline V CDR1 and CDR2: MNHEY, SVGEGT. This CDR3 spans 15 amino acids. Trimming removed 0 bases from V and 7 bases from J; junction bases left unmatched: 4. The CDR3, as DNA: TGTGCCAGCAGTTACTCGGCGGGAGGGCATAATGAGCAGTTCTTC. It specifies CASSYSAGGHNEQFF.

This chain joins TRBV11-2 and TRBJ1-5; TRBD1 matches 7 bases. Losses at the gene ends were 2 bases for V and 3 bases for J; bases not matched to a gene: 7. The CDR3 sequence is 16 residues long. CDR1 and CDR2 from the germline V gene are SGHAT and FQNNGV. CDR3 loop: CASSLPPGQINQPQHF. CDR3 coding DNA: TGTGCCAGCAGCTTACCCCCGGGACAGATCAATCAGCCCCAGCATTTT.

This chain uses TRBV19 with TRBJ2-1; D remains unclear. V was clipped by 3 bases and J by 0 bases, with 6 bases between them. CDR3 length: 14 residues. Germline V gene lookup returns CDR1 LNHDA and CDR2 SQIVND (reference sequence). The CDR3 reads CASSIASSYNEQFF. The CDR3 DNA sequence: TGTGCCAGTAGTATCGCGAGCTCCTACAATGAGCAGTTCTTC.

This chain links TRBV9 with TRBJ2-1, with 16 bases that match TRBD2. Germline-derived CDR1 and CDR2 are SGDLS and YYNGEE. With 0 bases clipped from V and 7 bases from J, the junction kept 7 bases outside the gene matches. The CDR3 runs 18 residues. The CDR3 region is CASSVGGTSGRAENEQFF. CDR3 bases: TGTGCCAGCAGCGTAGGTGGGACTAGCGGGAGGGCCGAAAATGAGCAGTTCTTC.

The chain has TRBV6-5 and TRBJ1-5, with TRBD1 as a possible D gene (6 bases). The CDR3 loop spans 13 amino acids. CDR1 is MNHEY and CDR2 is SVGAGI in the germline V gene. V was clipped by 5 bases and J by 5 bases, with 10 bases between them. CDR3 DNA: TGTGCCAGCAGTCTCAGGGGCTATCAGCCCCAGCATTTT. Protein sequence: CASSLRGYQPQHF.

The V call is TRBV6-2 or TRBV6-3, the J call TRBJ2-1; D is perhaps TRBD2 (6 bases). CDR3 length: 15 amino acids. From germline, CDR1 is MNHEY and CDR2 SVGEGT. The V end was cut by 5 bases, the J end by 7 bases, with 18 bases between. CDR3 amino acids: CASSPVGPAGNEQFF. The DNA of the CDR3 is TGTGCCAGCAGTCCCGTGGGTCCTGCGGGGAATGAGCAGTTCTTC.

V is TRBV7-2 and J is TRBJ2-3; 9 bases align to TRBD1. The CDR3 loop spans 16 amino acids. Germline V CDR1 and CDR2: SGHTA, FQGNSA. The V segment lost 0 bases and the J segment 3 bases; nucleotides outside the gene matches: 4. The DNA of the CDR3 is TGTGCCAGCAGCTTAGCGCAGGGACAGGGAACAGATACGCAGTATTTT. The encoded protein is CASSLAQGQGTDTQYF. The full variable domain, with the rest looked up from reference TRBV7-2 and TRBJ2-3, is GAGVSQSPSNKVTEKGKDVELRCDPISGHTALYWYRQSLGQGLEFLIYFQGNSAPDKSGLPSDRFSAERTGGSVSTLTIQRTQQEDSAVYLCASSLAQGQGTDTQYFGPGTRLTVL.

This chain joins TRBV19 and TRBJ1-2; TRBD1 matches at 10 bases. V was pared by 3 bases and J by 4 bases, with 5 bases of the junction left unmatched. The CDR3 has 15 amino acids. Germline loops: CDR1 LNHDA, CDR2 SQIVND (reference sequence). The CDR3 DNA reads as TGTGCCAGTAGTATCCGGGACAGGGGTAGCTATGGCTACACCTTC. It is translated as CASSIRDRGSYGYTF.

CDR3 in amino acids: CAWSVAGQYNSPLHF. CDR3 DNA: TGTGCCTGGAGTGTTGCTGGACAATATAATTCACCCCTCCACTTT. This chain uses TRBV30 with TRBJ1-6, with a tentative D call TRBD1 (5 bases). Germline V CDR1 and CDR2: GTSNPN, SVGIG (reference sequence). Between the trimmed V and J ends, which lost 0 bases and 4 bases, there was a span of 10 bases. This CDR3 has 15 residues.

The gene calls are TRBV9 and TRBJ2-3, with 8 bases matching TRBD2. The J segment lost 0 bases and the V segment lost 4 bases, leaving 7 bases of the junction unmatched. This CDR3 is 16 amino acids long. Germline CDR1 reads SGDLS; CDR2 reads YYNGEE. The CDR3 reads CASSSVPGGSTDTQYF. CDR3 sequence (DNA): TGTGCCAGCAGCTCGGTACCGGGGGGGAGCACAGATACGCAGTATTTT.

In this sample, this clone turned up many times. The chain couples TRBV5-1 to TRBJ1-6; no definite D call. CDR3 length equals 18 residues. The V end lost 2 bases, the J end lost 0 bases, and 15 bases lay between the germline ends. Per germline, CDR1 SGHRS and CDR2 YFSETQ. The CDR3 is CASSFSSVKSSYNSPLHF. CDR3 nucleotide sequence: TGCGCCAGCAGCTTTTCTTCTGTCAAGAGCTCCTATAATTCACCCCTCCACTTT.

The gene calls are TRBV4-2 and TRBJ2-3; 9 bases are shared with TRBD2. In germline, CDR1 is LGHNA, CDR2 YNFKEQ. CDR3 length: 17 amino acids. V was pared by 3 bases and J by 0 bases, with 7 bases of the junction left unmatched. In DNA, the CDR3 is TGTGCCAGCAGCCAGGCTCTGGCGGGGGGGAGCACAGATACGCAGTATTTT. This translates into CASSQALAGGSTDTQYF.

The gene calls are TRBV3-1 (or the pseudogene TRBV3-2) and TRBJ2-5; a possible D gene is TRBD1 (5 bases). V was shortened by 1 base and J by 2 bases, with 8 bases between the two germline ends. CDR1 and CDR2 from the germline V gene are LGHDT and YNNKEL (reference sequence). This CDR3 comprises 14 residues. The CDR3 DNA reads as TGTGCCAGCAGCCAAGGAAACAGGCAAGAGACCCAGTACTTC. Protein: CASSQGNRQETQYF.

The chain couples TRBV11-2 to TRBJ1-2; 9 nucleotides line up with TRBD1. The CDR3 has 15 amino acids. The trim removed 1 base at V and 7 bases at J, leaving 7 bases unmatched. Looked up from germline, CDR1 is SGHAT and CDR2 is FQNNGV. The CDR3 region is CASSLVGTGNFGYTF. DNA of the CDR3: TGTGCCAGCAGCTTAGTCGGGACAGGGAATTTTGGCTACACCTTC.

This clone was found once. The CDR3 nucleotides read TGTGCCAGCAGTCTATCCGGGACAGGGGGCCCCTACGAGCAGTACGTC. Its translation is CASSLSGTGGPYEQYV. V and J are TRBV28 and TRBJ2-7, with 12 bases lining up with TRBD1. CDR3 length equals 16 residues. V shed 5 bases, J shed 2 bases, and the junction held 7 bases outside the gene matches. The germline V gene encodes CDR1 MDHEN and CDR2 SYDVKM.

This clone was observed a few times. The J gene is TRBJ2-5, the V gene TRBV2; weak D call: TRBD1 (6 bases). V lost 7 bases, J lost 4 bases, and 28 bases lay in between. Germline lookup yields CDR1 SNHLY and CDR2 FYNNEI. The length of the CDR3 is 18 residues. CDR3 amino acids: CASIREQGNMVGRETQYF. The DNA for the CDR3 is TGTGCCAGCATCCGAGAACAGGGTAACATGGTTGGACGAGAGACCCAGTACTTC.

The chain recombines TRBV4-2 with TRBJ1-1, with TRBD1 identical over 7 bases. Germline V gives CDR1 LGHNA, CDR2 YNFKEQ. J gave up 1 base and V 1 base, and 3 bases lay outside the gene matches. The CDR3 length is 15 residues. DNA for the CDR3: TGTGCCAGCAGCCAAGTGCAGGGGGGGAACACTGAAGCTTTCTTT. The encoded protein is CASSQVQGGNTEAFF.

The rearrangement joins TRBV6-2 or TRBV6-3 to TRBJ1-4; tentatively, D is TRBD1 (6 bases). The germline V gene encodes CDR1 MNHEY and CDR2 SVGEGT. This CDR3 has 15 residues. Trimming took off 0 bases at V and 8 bases at J, with 13 bases between the two ends. This CDR3 reads CASSYSWRQGEKLFF. CDR3 in DNA: TGTGCCAGCAGTTACTCATGGCGGCAGGGGGAAAAACTGTTTTTT.

The chain couples TRBV2 to TRBJ2-7, with 8 bases aligning to TRBD2. The junction had 5 bases not matched to a gene; V was cut back by 9 bases and J by 1 base. Germline V gene data show CDR1 as SNHLY and CDR2 as FYNNEI. CDR3 length: 13 residues. The CDR3 reads CARTAGGSYEQYV. The CDR3 DNA reads as TGTGCCAGGACGGCGGGGGGTTCCTACGAGCAGTACGTC.

A single count supports this clone. V gene TRBV7-9 combines with J gene TRBJ1-6; weak D call: TRBD1 (6 bases). V gave up 6 bases and J gave up 8 bases, with 14 bases separating them. Germline V lookup: CDR1 SEHNR, CDR2 FQNEAQ (reference sequence). This CDR3 region has 14 residues. CDR3 residues: CASRRGQGDSPLHF. CDR3 in DNA: TGTGCCAGCAGAAGGGGACAAGGAGATTCACCCCTCCACTTT.

This chain links TRBV6-5 with TRBJ1-2; a weak D match, TRBD1 (5 bases). The CDR3 has 10 amino acids. Trimming removed 8 bases at V and 8 bases at J, with 9 bases between. Per the germline V gene, CDR1 is MNHEY and CDR2 is SVGAGI. CDR3 sequence: CASRGDGYTF. The CDR3 DNA reads TGTGCCAGCCGGGGGGACGGCTACACCTTC.

As regards this clone: The sample has other DNA sequences that encode this CDR3 too. This CDR3 reads CASSLRGTRTDTQYF. CDR3 nucleotides: TGCGCCAGCAGCTTGAGAGGGACACGCACAGATACGCAGTATTTT. The rearrangement joins TRBV5-1 to TRBJ2-3; possibly TRBD1 for D (6 bases). The germline CDR1 and CDR2 sequences are SGHRS and YFSETQ. This CDR3 region has 15 residues. Trimming left V 1 base short and J 1 base short, with 10 bases between.

This rearrangement joins TRBV10-1 to TRBJ2-3, with a weak D call TRBD2 (5 bases). The CDR3 extends over 16 amino acids. V was trimmed by 0 bases and J by 0 bases, leaving 10 bases between them. Germline V gene sequence: CDR1 WNHNN, CDR2 SYGVQD (reference sequence). The CDR3 sequence: CASSESPPGSTDTQYF. In DNA, the CDR3 is TGCGCCAGCAGTGAGTCCCCCCCGGGAAGCACAGATACGCAGTATTTT.

J is TRBJ1-1 and V is TRBV18; 7 positions agree with TRBD1. CDR3 length: 15 amino acids. After removal of 3 bases from V and 5 bases from J, the junction contained 9 bases not matched to a gene. Germline loops: CDR1 KGHSH, CDR2 LQKENI. CDR3 sequence (DNA): TGTGCCAGCTCACCCCTAAGACAGGGTTTAACTGAAGCTTTCTTT. As protein: CASSPLRQGLTEAFF. Supplemented by reference TRBV18 and TRBJ1-1, the full variable domain reads NAGVMQNPRHLVRRRGQEARLRCSPMKGHSHVYWYRQLPEEGLKFMVYLQKENIIDESGMPKERFSAEFPKEGPSILRIQQVVRGDSAAYFCASSPLRQGLTEAFFGQGTRLTVV.